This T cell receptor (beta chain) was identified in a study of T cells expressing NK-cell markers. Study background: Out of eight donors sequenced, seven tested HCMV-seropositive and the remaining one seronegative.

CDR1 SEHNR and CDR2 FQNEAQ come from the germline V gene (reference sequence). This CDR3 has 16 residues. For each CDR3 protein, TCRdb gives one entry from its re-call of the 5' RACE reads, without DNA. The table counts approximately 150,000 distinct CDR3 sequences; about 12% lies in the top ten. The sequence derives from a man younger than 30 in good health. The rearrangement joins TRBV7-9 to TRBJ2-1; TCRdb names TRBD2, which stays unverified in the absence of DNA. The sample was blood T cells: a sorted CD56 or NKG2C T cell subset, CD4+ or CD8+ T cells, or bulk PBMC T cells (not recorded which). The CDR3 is CASSLAVEGNDNEQFF.